This T cell receptor beta chain is from a study of T cells in localized non-small cell lung cancer. Study results and caveats: Within adjacent lung there appeared a median approximately 62 of the top 100 tumor clones. Since sequencing was restricted to only one region of the tumor, intratumor heterogeneity remains a possibility. The study found T cell clonality highest in uninvolved adjacent lung, above tumor.

Notes on this clone: Its antigen is unidentified.

Losses at the gene ends were 7 bases for V and 5 bases for J; bases not matched to a gene: 8. The CDR3 contains 14 residues. The germline V gene has CDR1 MNHNY and CDR2 SVGAGI (reference sequence). Assay used: immunoSEQ multiplex PCR; TCRdb lists only in-frame clones, some missing. Of roughly 17,000 clones listed, around nine tenths were seen once; the top ten hold 3.7%. The sequenced sample was peripheral blood, obtained before any cancer treatment. The origin of this receptor is a male donor older than 55 with stage II squamous cell lung carcinoma. V is TRBV6-6 and J is TRBJ1-2, with 9 bases aligning to TRBD1. The CDR3 here is CASKRGQGRYGYTF. CDR3 coding DNA: TGTGCCAGCAAAAGGGGACAGGGACGATATGGCTACACCTTC.